The following is a T cell receptor (beta chain) sequence with its context. Its antigen is unidentified. V gave up 2 bases and J gave up 0 bases; unmatched junction bases: 5. The CDR3 is 16 residues long. In germline, CDR1 is SGHRS, CDR2 YFSETQ. This entry is derived from a study of T cells in Graves' hyperthyroidism and ophthalmopathy. Study-level points and caveats: Model output signaled ophthalmopathy a median approximately six months ahead of onset.

TCR beta CDR3 sequences were amplified from RNA transcripts. The study used the HTBI primer set for a first-round RT-PCR of the TCR CDR3. In TCRdb, the multiplex PCR reads were re-called with MiXCR into one record per CDR3 protein. The sample lists 610,000 or so distinct CDR3 sequences; 46% were seen once. Graves' hyperthyroidism was deemed stable given no ophthalmopathy progression within 18 months. In patients aged 18 to 65, hyperthyroidism was newly diagnosed, with duration under 2 months. The sequenced sample was peripheral blood or thyroid tissue (not recorded which). The receptor's source is a woman younger than 35 with Graves' hyperthyroidism. The genes are TRBV5-1 and TRBJ1-1, with 9 bases matching TRBD1. The CDR3 region is CASSLTGQGLNTEAFF. CDR3 DNA sequence: TGCGCCAGCAGCTTAACGGGACAGGGTTTGAACACTGAAGCTTTCTTT.